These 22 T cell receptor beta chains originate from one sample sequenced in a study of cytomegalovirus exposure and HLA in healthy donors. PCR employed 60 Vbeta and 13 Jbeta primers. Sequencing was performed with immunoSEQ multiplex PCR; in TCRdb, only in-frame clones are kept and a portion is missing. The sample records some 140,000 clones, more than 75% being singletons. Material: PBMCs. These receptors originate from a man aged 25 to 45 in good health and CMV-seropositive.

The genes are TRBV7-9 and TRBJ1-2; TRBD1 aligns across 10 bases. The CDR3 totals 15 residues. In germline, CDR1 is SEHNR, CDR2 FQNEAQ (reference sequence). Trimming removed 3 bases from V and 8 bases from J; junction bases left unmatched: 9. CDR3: CASSFGTGDLGGYTF. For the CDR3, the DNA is TGTGCCAGCAGCTTTGGGACAGGGGATTTGGGAGGCTACACCTTC.

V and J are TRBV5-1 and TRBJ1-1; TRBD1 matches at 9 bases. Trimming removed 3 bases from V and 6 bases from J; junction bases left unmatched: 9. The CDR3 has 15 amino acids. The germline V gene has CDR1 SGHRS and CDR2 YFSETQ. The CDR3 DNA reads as TGCGCCAGCAGCTGGAGCGGACAGGGGCTCGCTGAAGCTTTCTTT. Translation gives CASSWSGQGLAEAFF. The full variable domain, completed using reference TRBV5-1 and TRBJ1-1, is KAGVTQTPRYLIKTRGQQVTLSCSPISGHRSVSWYQQTPGQGLQFLFEYFSETQRNKGNFPGRFSGRQFSNSRSEMNVSTLELGDSALYLCASSWSGQGLAEAFFGQGTRLTVV.

CDR3 loop: CASSLPGTKTQYF. CDR3 coding DNA: TGTGCCAGCAGTTTACCCGGGACAAAGACGCAGTATTTT. The genes are TRBV28 and TRBJ2-3; D possibly corresponds to TRBD1 (6 bases). In germline, CDR1 is MDHEN, CDR2 SYDVKM. The CDR3 covers 13 residues. Trimming left V 2 bases short and J 9 bases short, with 12 bases between.

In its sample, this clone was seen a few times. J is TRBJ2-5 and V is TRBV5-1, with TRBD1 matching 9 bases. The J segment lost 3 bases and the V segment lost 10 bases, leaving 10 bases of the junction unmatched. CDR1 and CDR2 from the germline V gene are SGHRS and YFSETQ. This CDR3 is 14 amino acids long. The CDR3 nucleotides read TGCGCCTGTCGCCCCGGGACAGGGAAAGAGACCCAGTACTTC. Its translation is CACRPGTGKETQYF. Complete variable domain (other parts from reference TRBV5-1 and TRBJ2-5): KAGVTQTPRYLIKTRGQQVTLSCSPISGHRSVSWYQQTPGQGLQFLFEYFSETQRNKGNFPGRFSGRQFSNSRSEMNVSTLELGDSALYLCACRPGTGKETQYFGPGTRLLVL.

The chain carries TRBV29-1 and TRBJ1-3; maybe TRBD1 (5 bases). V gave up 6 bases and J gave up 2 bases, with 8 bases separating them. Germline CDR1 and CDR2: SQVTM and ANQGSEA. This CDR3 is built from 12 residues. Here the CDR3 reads CSVAGTGNTIYF. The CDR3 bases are TGCAGCGTAGCAGGGACTGGAAACACCATATATTTT.

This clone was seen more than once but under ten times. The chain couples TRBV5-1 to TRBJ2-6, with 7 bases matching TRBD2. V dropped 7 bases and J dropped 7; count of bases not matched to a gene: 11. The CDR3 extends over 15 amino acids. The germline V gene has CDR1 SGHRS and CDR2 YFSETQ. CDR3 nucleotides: TGCGCCAGCGGCGGGATAGCGGGCGAAGCCAACGTCCTGACTTTC. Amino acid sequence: CASGGIAGEANVLTF.

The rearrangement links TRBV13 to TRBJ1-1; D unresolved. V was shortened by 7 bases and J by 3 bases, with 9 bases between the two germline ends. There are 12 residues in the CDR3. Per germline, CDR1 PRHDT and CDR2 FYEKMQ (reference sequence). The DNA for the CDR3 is TGTGCCAGCAACCGGGGATACACTGAAGCTTTCTTT. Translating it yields CASNRGYTEAFF.

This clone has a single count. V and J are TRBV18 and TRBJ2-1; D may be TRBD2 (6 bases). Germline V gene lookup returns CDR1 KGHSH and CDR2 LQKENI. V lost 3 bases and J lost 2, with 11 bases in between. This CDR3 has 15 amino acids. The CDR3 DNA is TGTGCCAGCTCACCCGCGGGATATGCCTACAATGAGCAGTTCTTC. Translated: CASSPAGYAYNEQFF. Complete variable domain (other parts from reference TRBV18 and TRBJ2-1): NAGVMQNPRHLVRRRGQEARLRCSPMKGHSHVYWYRQLPEEGLKFMVYLQKENIIDESGMPKERFSAEFPKEGPSILRIQQVVRGDSAAYFCASSPAGYAYNEQFFGPGTRLTVL.

CDR3 amino acids: CAWSGQGQAAFF. Written as DNA, the CDR3 is TGTGCCTGGAGCGGACAGGGGCAAGCAGCTTTCTTT. The genes are TRBV30 and TRBJ1-1; 9 bases match TRBD1. With 3 bases clipped from V and 10 bases from J, the junction kept 6 bases outside the gene matches. This CDR3 has 12 residues. CDR1 is GTSNPN and CDR2 is SVGIG in the germline V gene (reference sequence).

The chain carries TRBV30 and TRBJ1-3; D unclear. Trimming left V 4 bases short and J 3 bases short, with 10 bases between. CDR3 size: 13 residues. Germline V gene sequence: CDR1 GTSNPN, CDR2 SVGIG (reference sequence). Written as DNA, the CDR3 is TGTGCCTGGAACCCCGCAGGTGGAAACACCATATATTTT. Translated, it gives CAWNPAGGNTIYF. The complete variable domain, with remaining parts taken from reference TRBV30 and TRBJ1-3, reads SQTIHQWPATLVQPVGSPLSLECTVEGTSNPNLYWYRQAAGRGLQLLFYSVGIGQISSEVPQNLSASRPQDRQFILSSKKLLLSDSGFYLCAWNPAGGNTIYFGEGSWLTVV.

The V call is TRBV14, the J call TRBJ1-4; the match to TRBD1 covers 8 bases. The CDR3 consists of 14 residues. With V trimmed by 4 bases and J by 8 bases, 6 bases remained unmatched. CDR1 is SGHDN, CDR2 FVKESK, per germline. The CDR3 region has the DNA TGTGCCAGCAGCCCTAGACAGGGGAACGAAAAACTGTTTTTT. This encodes CASSPRQGNEKLFF.

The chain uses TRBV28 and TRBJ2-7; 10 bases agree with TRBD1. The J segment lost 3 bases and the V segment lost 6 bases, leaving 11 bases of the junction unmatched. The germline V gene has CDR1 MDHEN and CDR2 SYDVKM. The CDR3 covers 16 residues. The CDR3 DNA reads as TGTGCCAGCAGCTCCGGGACAGGGGCTTTTTTCTACGAGCAGTACTTC. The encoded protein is CASSSGTGAFFYEQYF.

The CDR3 sequence: CASSLFRDLIESPLHF. In DNA, the CDR3 is TGTGCCAGCAGCTTATTTCGCGACTTAATAGAATCACCCCTCCACTTT. This rearrangement joins TRBV7-3 to TRBJ1-6; D unclear. Deletions cut 2 bases from V and 10 bases from J, with 18 bases between. Per germline, CDR1 SGHTA and CDR2 FQGTGA. The CDR3 consists of 16 residues.

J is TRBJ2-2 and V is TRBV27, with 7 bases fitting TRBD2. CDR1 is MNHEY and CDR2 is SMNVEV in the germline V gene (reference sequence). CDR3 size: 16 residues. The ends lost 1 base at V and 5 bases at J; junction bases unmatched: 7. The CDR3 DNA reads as TGTGCCAGCAGTTTATTAGCAGGGAGGGTGACCGGGGAGCTGTTTTTT. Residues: CASSLLAGRVTGELFF.

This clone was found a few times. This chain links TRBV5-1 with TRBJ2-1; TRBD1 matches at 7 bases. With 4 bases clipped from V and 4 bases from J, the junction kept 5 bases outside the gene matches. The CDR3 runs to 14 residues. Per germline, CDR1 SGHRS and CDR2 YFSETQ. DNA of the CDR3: TGCGCCAGCAGCGGGGACAGCCTATACAATGAGCAGTTCTTC. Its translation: CASSGDSLYNEQFF.

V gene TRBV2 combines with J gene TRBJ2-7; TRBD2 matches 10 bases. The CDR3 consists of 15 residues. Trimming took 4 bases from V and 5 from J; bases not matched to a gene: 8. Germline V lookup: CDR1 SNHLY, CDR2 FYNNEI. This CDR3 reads CASSVGAGGPHEQYF. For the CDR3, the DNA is TGTGCCAGCAGTGTCGGAGCGGGAGGGCCCCACGAGCAGTACTTC.

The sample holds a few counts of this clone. The CDR3 bases are TGTGCCAGCACCCGGACAGGGAGCGGGGGGTCTACGCAGTATTTT. Encoded protein: CASTRTGSGGSTQYF. The V gene is TRBV6-5, the J gene TRBJ2-3; tentatively, D is TRBD2 (9 bases). Per the germline V gene, CDR1 is MNHEY and CDR2 is SVGAGI. The CDR3 is made up of 15 amino acids. The germline V and J ends were trimmed by 7 bases and 8 bases, with 22 bases remaining between them.

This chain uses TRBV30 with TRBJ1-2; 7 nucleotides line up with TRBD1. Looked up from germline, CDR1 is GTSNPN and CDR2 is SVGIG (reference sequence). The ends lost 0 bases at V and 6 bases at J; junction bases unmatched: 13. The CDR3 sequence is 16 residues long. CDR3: CAWSVGGVRGKDGYTF. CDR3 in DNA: TGTGCCTGGAGTGTAGGAGGGGTCAGGGGGAAAGATGGCTACACCTTC.

CDR3 nucleotide sequence: TGTGCCACCAGCATTTTATACAGGGGTCTTAGAGAGACCCAGTACTTC. Translation: CATSILYRGLRETQYF. The chain uses TRBV15 and TRBJ2-5, with 7 bases that match TRBD1. The CDR3 sequence is 16 residues long. V lost 4 bases to trimming and J lost 4 bases; unmatched junction nucleotides: 12. CDR1 is LNHNV, CDR2 YYDKDF, per germline (reference sequence).

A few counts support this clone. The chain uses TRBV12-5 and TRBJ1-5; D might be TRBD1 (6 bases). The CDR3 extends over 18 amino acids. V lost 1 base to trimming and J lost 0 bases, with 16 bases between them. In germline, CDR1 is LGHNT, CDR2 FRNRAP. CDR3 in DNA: TGTGCTAGTGGTTTGGAACACTACAGGGCAAATAGCAATCAGCCCCAGCATTTT. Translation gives CASGLEHYRANSNQPQHF.

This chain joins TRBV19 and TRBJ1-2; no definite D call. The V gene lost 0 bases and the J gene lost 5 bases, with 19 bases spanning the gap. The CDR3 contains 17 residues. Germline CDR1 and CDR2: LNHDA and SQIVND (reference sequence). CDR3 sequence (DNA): TGTGCCAGTAGTATAGATTCTACCGTATTGGGAGAGTATGGCTACACCTTC. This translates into CASSIDSTVLGEYGYTF.

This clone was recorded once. CDR3 nucleotide sequence: TGCAGCGTGGAGTCCTACAATGAGCAGTTCTTC. Translating gives CSVESYNEQFF. The V gene is TRBV29-1, the J gene TRBJ2-1; D gene ambiguous. Germline V gene lookup returns CDR1 SQVTM and CDR2 ANQGSEA. The CDR3 runs 11 residues. V lost 6 bases to trimming and J lost 1 base, with 4 bases between them.